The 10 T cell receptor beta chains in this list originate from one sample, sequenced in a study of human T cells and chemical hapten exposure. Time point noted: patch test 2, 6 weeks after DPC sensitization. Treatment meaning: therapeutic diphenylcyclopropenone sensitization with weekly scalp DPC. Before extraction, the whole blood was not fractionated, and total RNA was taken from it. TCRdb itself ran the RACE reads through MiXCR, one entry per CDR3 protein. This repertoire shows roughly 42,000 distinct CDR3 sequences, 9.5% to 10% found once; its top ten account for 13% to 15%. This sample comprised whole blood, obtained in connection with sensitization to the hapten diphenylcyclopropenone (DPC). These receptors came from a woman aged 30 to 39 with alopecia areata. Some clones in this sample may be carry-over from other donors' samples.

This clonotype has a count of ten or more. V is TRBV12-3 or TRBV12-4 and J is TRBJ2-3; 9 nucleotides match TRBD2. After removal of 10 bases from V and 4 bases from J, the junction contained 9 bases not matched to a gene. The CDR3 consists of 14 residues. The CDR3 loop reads CATSLSGGPDTQYF. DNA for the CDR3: TGTGCCACCTCCCTAAGCGGGGGGCCAGATACGCAGTATTTT.

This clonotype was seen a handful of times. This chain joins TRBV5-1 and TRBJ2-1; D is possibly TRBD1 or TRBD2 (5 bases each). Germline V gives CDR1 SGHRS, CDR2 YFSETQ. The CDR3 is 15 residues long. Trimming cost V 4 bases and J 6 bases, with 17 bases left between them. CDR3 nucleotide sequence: TGCGCCAGCAGCGAAGGGGACCTTACAATCAATGAGCAGTTCTTC. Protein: CASSEGDLTINEQFF.

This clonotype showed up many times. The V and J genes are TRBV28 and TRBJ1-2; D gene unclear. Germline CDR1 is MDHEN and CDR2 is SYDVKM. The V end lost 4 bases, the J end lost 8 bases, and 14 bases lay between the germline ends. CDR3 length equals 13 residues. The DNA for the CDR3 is TGTGCCAGCAGTTCCGTCCTTGAGGGAGGCTACACCTTC. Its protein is CASSSVLEGGYTF.

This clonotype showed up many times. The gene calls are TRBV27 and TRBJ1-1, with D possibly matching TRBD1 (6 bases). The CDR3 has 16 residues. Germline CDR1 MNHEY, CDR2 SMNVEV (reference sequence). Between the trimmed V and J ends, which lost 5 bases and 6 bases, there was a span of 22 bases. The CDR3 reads CASSTLQGRPYAEAFF. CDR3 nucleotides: TGTGCCAGCAGTACCCTTCAGGGGCGTCCCTATGCTGAAGCTTTCTTT.

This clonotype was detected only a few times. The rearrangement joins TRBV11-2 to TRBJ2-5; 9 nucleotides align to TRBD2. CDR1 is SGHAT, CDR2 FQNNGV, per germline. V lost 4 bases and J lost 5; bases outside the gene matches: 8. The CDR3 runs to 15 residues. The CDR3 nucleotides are TGTGCCAGCAGCTCATATGGCGGGGGGGCGGAGACCCAGTACTTC. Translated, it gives CASSSYGGGAETQYF.

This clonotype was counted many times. The CDR3 DNA sequence: TGTGCCAGCTCACCTTCTCTGAGCTCCTACGAGCAGTACTTC. Protein: CASSPSLSSYEQYF. The gene calls are TRBV18 and TRBJ2-7; D is unresolved. V lost 3 bases and J 0 bases, leaving 9 bases between the germline ends. The germline V gene encodes CDR1 KGHSH and CDR2 LQKENI. This CDR3 has 14 residues.

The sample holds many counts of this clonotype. CDR3 sequence reads: CASSLDGGGPDTQYF. The CDR3, as DNA: TGTGCCAGCAGCTTGGACGGCGGGGGGCCAGATACGCAGTATTTT. This chain connects TRBV5-5 to TRBJ2-3; 8 positions match TRBD2. Per the germline V gene, CDR1 is SGHKS and CDR2 is YYEKEE (reference sequence). V was pared by 0 bases and J by 4 bases, with 4 bases of the junction left unmatched. The CDR3 spans 15 residues.

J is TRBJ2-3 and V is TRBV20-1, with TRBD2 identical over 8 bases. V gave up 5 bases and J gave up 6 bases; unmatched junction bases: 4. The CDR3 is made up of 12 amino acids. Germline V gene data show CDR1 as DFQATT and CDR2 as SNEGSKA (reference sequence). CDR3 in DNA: TGCAGTGCTGGGACTAGGAAGGATACGCAGTATTTT. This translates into CSAGTRKDTQYF.

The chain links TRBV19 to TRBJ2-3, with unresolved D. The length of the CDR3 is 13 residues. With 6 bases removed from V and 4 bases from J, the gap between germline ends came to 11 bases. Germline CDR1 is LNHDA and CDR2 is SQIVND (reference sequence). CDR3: CASRSTISDTQYF. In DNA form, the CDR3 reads TGTGCCAGTAGATCAACAATTTCAGATACGCAGTATTTT.

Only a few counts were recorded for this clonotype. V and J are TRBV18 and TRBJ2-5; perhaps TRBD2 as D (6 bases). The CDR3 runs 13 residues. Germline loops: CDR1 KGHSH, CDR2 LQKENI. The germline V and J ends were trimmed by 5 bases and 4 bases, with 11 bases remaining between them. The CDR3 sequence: CASSTGLLETQYF. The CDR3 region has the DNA TGTGCCAGCTCAACGGGACTCTTAGAGACCCAGTACTTC.